A selection of T cell receptor beta chains follows, all from one sample in a study of vaccination effects on CD4 cells after COVID-19. Their antigens remain unidentified. Data came from immunoSEQ multiplex PCR; TCRdb stores just in-frame clones and leaves some out. The sample consists of 35,000 to 45,000 clones, about 66% of them appearing once. The source was CD4+ T cells from PBMCs cultured with HCoV-OC43 spike peptides, collected before COVID-19 vaccination. These receptors all come from a human donor who received a COVID-19 vaccine. The CDR3 runs from the conserved cysteine through the conserved F or W. A D gene is named only where the DNA matches it firmly. For some rows the clone size is stated as once, few or many, or as a class when expanded; others skip it.

v_gene	j_gene	abundance	d_gene	CDR3aa	CDR3nt
TRBV27	TRBJ2-3	once	NA	CASRSYDTQYF	TGTGCCAGCAGGTCGTACGATACGCAGTATTTT
TRBV11-2	TRBJ1-1	few	NA	CASSLEWGQGTEAFF	TGTGCCAGCAGCTTAGAATGGGGGCAAGGCACTGAAGCTTTCTTT
TRBV6-5	TRBJ1-3	NA	NA	CASHGPGNTIYF	TGTGCCAGCCATGGTCCAGGAAACACCATATATTTT
TRBV18	TRBJ1-6	few	NA	CASSQDSDSPLHF	TGTGCCAGCTCACAGGATTCTGATTCACCCCTCCACTTT
TRBV25-1	TRBJ2-3	NA	NA	CASSMGPTDTQYF	TGTGCCAGCAGTATGGGTCCCACAGATACGCAGTATTTT
TRBV13	TRBJ2-1	NA	TRBD1	CASSLIPLTGSVNVNEQFF	TGTGCCAGCAGCTTAATCCCCTTGACAGGGTCCGTTAACGTCAATGAGCAGTTCTTC
TRBV7-9	TRBJ1-1	NA	NA	CASSLRAKGRSMNTEAFF	TGTGCCAGCAGCTTAAGGGCCAAGGGAAGATCGATGAACACTGAAGCTTTCTTT
TRBV19	TRBJ1-1	NA	NA	CASSIGALNTEAFF	TGTGCCAGTAGTATAGGGGCTTTGAACACTGAAGCTTTCTTT
TRBV19	TRBJ1-4	few	NA	CASSEYTVTTNEKLFF	TGTGCCAGTAGTGAATACACCGTGACAACTAATGAAAAACTGTTTTTT
TRBV14	TRBJ2-1	few	NA	CASSQPGLRYNEQFF	TGTGCCAGCAGCCAGCCGGGACTCCGATACAATGAGCAGTTCTTC
TRBV18	TRBJ1-3	NA	NA	CASSPGQSSGNTIYF	TGTGCCAGCTCACCCGGACAAAGCTCTGGAAACACCATATATTTT
TRBV4-1	TRBJ2-3	NA	NA	CASSQAGNTDTQYF	TGCGCCAGCAGCCAAGCTGGAAACACAGATACGCAGTATTTT
TRBV3-1/TRBV3-2	TRBJ1-2	few	NA	CASSQDVIALYGYTF	TGTGCCAGCAGCCAAGACGTAATTGCCCTCTATGGCTACACCTTC
TRBV3-1/TRBV3-2	TRBJ2-3	NA	TRBD2	CASSLPAGGSDTQYF	TGTGCCAGCAGCCTTCCAGCGGGAGGGTCAGATACGCAGTATTTT
TRBV5-1	TRBJ2-5	few	TRBD1	CASSPGQGQETQYF	TGCGCCAGCAGCCCGGGACAGGGGCAAGAGACCCAGTACTTC
TRBV6-5	TRBJ1-2	NA	NA	CASRGQSYGYTF	TGTGCCAGCCGGGGACAAAGCTATGGCTACACCTTC
TRBV4-1	TRBJ1-1	NA	NA	CASSRGGNTEAFF	TGCGCCAGCAGCCGGGGGGGGAACACTGAAGCTTTCTTT
TRBV9	TRBJ2-5	once	NA	CASSVGLGVVRRGAETQYF	TGTGCCAGCAGCGTAGGGTTGGGCGTGGTCAGGCGCGGCGCGGAGACCCAGTACTTC
TRBV30	TRBJ1-4	NA	NA	CAWHRGLSEKLFF	TGTGCCTGGCACCGGGGGTTAAGTGAAAAACTGTTTTTT
TRBV5-1	TRBJ2-3	NA	NA	CASSLERPSTDTQYF	TGCGCCAGCAGCTTGGAACGACCTAGCACAGATACGCAGTATTTT
TRBV13	TRBJ2-5	NA	TRBD2	CASSLTSGGLETQYF	TGTGCCAGCAGTTTGACTAGCGGGGGTTTGGAGACCCAGTACTTC
TRBV6-5	TRBJ1-4	NA	TRBD1	CASSYRRGDEKLFF	TGTGCCAGCAGTTACCGCAGGGGGGATGAAAAACTGTTTTTT
TRBV7-2	TRBJ2-1	once	TRBD2	CASSLAASGGSSYNEQFF	TGTGCCAGCAGCTTAGCGGCATCAGGCGGGAGCTCCTACAATGAGCAGTTCTTC
TRBV5-4	TRBJ2-4	NA	NA	CASRPPGTKENIQYF	TGTGCCAGCAGGCCCCCTGGGACCAAGGAAAACATTCAGTACTTC
TRBV10-3	TRBJ1-2	few	TRBD1	CAISELRDRGSGYTF	TGTGCCATCAGTGAACTGCGTGACAGGGGTTCTGGCTACACCTTC
TRBV19	TRBJ1-6	few	NA	CASSIDVLNSPLHF	TGTGCCAGTAGTATAGATGTCTTGAATTCACCCCTCCACTTT
TRBV5-1	TRBJ1-6	NA	NA	CASSGRQNGYNSPLHF	TGCGCCAGCAGCGGCCGACAGAACGGTTATAATTCACCCCTCCACTTT
TRBV11-2	TRBJ2-1	NA	NA	CASSLVGNYNEQFF	TGTGCCAGCAGCTTAGTGGGGAACTACAATGAGCAGTTCTTC
TRBV5-1	TRBJ1-1	few	NA	CASSSRGGPTEAFF	TGCGCCAGCAGCTCAAGGGGGGGTCCCACTGAAGCTTTCTTT
TRBV10-3	TRBJ1-1	NA	NA	CAISELSPGHMNTEAFF	TGTGCCATCAGTGAGTTGAGCCCGGGACACATGAACACTGAAGCTTTCTTT
TRBV25-1	TRBJ1-2	NA	NA	CASSSEDGYTF	TGTGCCAGCAGCTCCGAGGATGGCTACACCTTC
TRBV4-1	TRBJ2-3	NA	NA	CASSQERTTGTDTQYF	TGCGCCAGCAGCCAAGAGCGGACAACGGGTACAGATACGCAGTATTTT
TRBV6-5	TRBJ2-1	many	NA	CASSFLGRNEQFF	TGTGCCAGCAGTTTTCTGGGCCGTAATGAGCAGTTCTTC
TRBV7-9	TRBJ2-4	NA	TRBD2	CASSFGTSGDIQYF	TGTGCCAGCAGCTTTGGGACTAGCGGGGACATTCAGTACTTC
TRBV5-1	TRBJ1-5	few	TRBD1	CASSLGQGGNQPQHF	TGCGCCAGCAGCTTGGGACAGGGGGGCAATCAGCCCCAGCATTTT
TRBV29-1	TRBJ2-5	NA	NA	CSVSGEWVETQYF	TGCAGCGTCTCCGGGGAGTGGGTAGAGACCCAGTACTTC
TRBV5-6	TRBJ1-5	NA	TRBD1	CASSAGGQPQHF	TGTGCCAGCAGCGCAGGGGGTCAGCCCCAGCATTTT
TRBV10-3	TRBJ1-4	NA	NA	CAISERRNNEKLFF	TGTGCCATCAGTGAGCGGCGGAATAATGAAAAACTGTTTTTT
TRBV6-1	TRBJ1-1	NA	TRBD1	CASSDQTGGSTEAFF	TGTGCCAGCAGTGACCAGACAGGGGGGAGCACTGAAGCTTTCTTT
TRBV27	TRBJ1-5	NA	TRBD1	CATRQGYQPQHF	TGTGCCACCCGACAGGGTTATCAGCCCCAGCATTTT
TRBV6-1	TRBJ1-2	NA	TRBD1	CASSEISPQRQGVSSRGYGYTF	TGTGCCAGCAGTGAAATATCCCCTCAGCGACAGGGAGTTTCTTCACGGGGGTATGGCTACACCTTC
TRBV18	TRBJ2-7	NA	NA	CASSPPAGTYEQYF	TGTGCCAGCTCACCACCGGCAGGGACCTACGAGCAGTACTTC
TRBV12-3/TRBV12-4	TRBJ1-2	NA	NA	CASSLTVYGYTF	TGTGCCAGCAGTTTGACAGTCTATGGCTACACCTTC
TRBV3-1/TRBV3-2	TRBJ2-3	NA	TRBD2	CASSPLNSGGGDTQYF	TGTGCCAGCAGCCCCCTAAATAGCGGGGGTGGGGATACGCAGTATTTT
TRBV23-1	TRBJ2-1	once	NA	CAFRRPDYSYNEQFF	TGCGCCTTCCGCCGGCCGGACTACTCCTACAATGAGCAGTTCTTC
TRBV18	TRBJ1-1	NA	NA	CASSPQGAEAFF	TGTGCCAGCTCACCCCAAGGGGCTGAAGCTTTCTTT
TRBV6-4	TRBJ1-6	NA	TRBD1	CASSGQGFNSPLHF	TGTGCCAGCAGCGGACAGGGATTTAATTCACCCCTCCACTTT
TRBV27	TRBJ2-7	NA	NA	CASSFRRAGAYYEQYF	TGTGCCAGCAGTTTTAGGCGGGCAGGGGCGTACTACGAGCAGTACTTC
TRBV5-1	TRBJ1-2	few	TRBD1	CASSLQGGTNYGYTF	TGCGCCAGCAGCTTACAGGGGGGGACTAACTATGGCTACACCTTC
TRBV2	TRBJ1-1	NA	NA	CASSAGARTEAFF	TGTGCCAGCAGTGCGGGGGCGAGGACTGAAGCTTTCTTT
TRBV4-1	TRBJ1-1	NA	TRBD1	CASSRGQGLILMNTEAFF	TGCGCCAGCAGCCGCGGACAGGGTCTTATACTGATGAACACTGAAGCTTTCTTT
TRBV6-5	TRBJ1-2	NA	NA	CASSYSGGYGYTF	TGTGCCAGCAGTTACTCGGGGGGGTATGGCTACACCTTC
TRBV3-1/TRBV3-2	TRBJ1-6	once	NA	CASSPPGFGNSPLHF	TGTGCCAGCAGCCCGCCTGGTTTTGGAAATTCACCCCTCCACTTT
TRBV5-6	TRBJ2-5	NA	TRBD2	CASNKRGQETQYF	TGTGCCAGCAACAAGCGGGGCCAAGAGACCCAGTACTTC
TRBV2	TRBJ1-6	NA	NA	CASSDENDSPLHF	TGTGCCAGCAGTGATGAAAATGATTCACCCCTCCACTTT